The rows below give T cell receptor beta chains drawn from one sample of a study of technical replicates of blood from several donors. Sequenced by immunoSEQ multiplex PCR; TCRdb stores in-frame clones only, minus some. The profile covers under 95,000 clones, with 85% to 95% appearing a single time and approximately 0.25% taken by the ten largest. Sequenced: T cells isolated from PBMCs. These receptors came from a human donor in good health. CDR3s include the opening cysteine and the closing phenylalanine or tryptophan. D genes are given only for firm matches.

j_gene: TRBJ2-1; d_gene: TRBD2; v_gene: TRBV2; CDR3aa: CASKERGGFYNEQFF
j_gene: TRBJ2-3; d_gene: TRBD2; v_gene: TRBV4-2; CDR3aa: CASSQDPRRGATDTQYF
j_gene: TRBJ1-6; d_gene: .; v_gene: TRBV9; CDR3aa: CASSVDTGKSPLHF
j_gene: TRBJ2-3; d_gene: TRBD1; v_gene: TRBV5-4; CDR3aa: CASSTSRDRGDTQYF
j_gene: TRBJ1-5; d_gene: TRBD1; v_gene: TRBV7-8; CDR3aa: CASSWSRDRDSNQPQHF
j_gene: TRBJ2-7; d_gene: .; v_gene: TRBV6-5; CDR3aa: CASSTATYEQYF
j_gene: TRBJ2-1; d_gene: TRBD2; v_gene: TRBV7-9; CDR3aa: CASSLALAGYEQFF
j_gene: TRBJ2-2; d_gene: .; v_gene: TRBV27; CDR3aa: CASSPYTGELFF
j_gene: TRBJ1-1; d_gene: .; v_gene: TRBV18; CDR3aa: CASSQSGVGAEAFF
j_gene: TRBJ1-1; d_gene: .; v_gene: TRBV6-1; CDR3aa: CASSESSKGVVAFF
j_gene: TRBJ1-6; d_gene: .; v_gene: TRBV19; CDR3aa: CASSGQNNSPLHF